This T cell receptor (beta chain) was sequenced during a study of blood T cells in healthy people across ages. This clonotype was counted only a few times. A second roughly 6 to 11 cycle PCR used barcoded and J-beta primers. Using its own MiXCR run on the 5' RACE reads, TCRdb lists one record per CDR3 protein. Of roughly 1.5 million distinct CDR3 sequences listed, around 40% are singletons. The TCR originated in a woman under 30 in good health. Source material: blood.

CDR3 amino acids: CASSFIIGDGTYEQYF. CDR3 in DNA: TGTGCCAGCAGCTTTATCATCGGCGACGGAACCTACGAGCAGTACTTC. This sequence joins TRBV7-9 and TRBJ2-7; D uncertain. Germline values: CDR1 SEHNR, CDR2 FQNEAQ (reference sequence). The V end lost 3 bases, the J end lost 2 bases, and 17 bases lay between the germline ends. This CDR3 comprises 16 residues.